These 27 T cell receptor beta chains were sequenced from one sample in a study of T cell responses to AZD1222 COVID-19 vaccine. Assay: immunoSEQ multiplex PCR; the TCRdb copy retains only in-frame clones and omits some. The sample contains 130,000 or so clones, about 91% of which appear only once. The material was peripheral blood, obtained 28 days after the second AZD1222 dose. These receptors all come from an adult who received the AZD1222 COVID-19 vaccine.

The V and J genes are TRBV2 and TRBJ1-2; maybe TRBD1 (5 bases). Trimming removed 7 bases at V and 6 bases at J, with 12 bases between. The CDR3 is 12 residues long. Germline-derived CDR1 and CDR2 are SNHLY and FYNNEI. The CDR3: CASTQSGHGYTF. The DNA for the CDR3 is TGTGCCAGCACCCAATCGGGGCATGGCTACACCTTC.

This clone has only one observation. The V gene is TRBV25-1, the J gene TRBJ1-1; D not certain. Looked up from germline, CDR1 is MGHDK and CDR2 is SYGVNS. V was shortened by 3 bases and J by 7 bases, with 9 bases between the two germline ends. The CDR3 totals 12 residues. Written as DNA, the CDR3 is TGTGCCAGCAGTGAGCTCGGCAATGAAGCTTTCTTT. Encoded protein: CASSELGNEAFF.

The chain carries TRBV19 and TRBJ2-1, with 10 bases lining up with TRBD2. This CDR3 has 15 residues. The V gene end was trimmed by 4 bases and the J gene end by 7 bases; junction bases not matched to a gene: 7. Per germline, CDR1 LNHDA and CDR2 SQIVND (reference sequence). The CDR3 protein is CASSTLAGGRNEQFF. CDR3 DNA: TGTGCCAGTAGTACCTTAGCGGGAGGAAGGAATGAGCAGTTCTTC.

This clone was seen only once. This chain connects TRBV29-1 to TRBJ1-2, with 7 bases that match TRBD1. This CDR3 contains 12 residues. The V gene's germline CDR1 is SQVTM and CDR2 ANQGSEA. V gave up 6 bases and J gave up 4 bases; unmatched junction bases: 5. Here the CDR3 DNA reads TGCAGCGTCGCCACAGGGGTCTATGGCTACACCTTC. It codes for CSVATGVYGYTF.

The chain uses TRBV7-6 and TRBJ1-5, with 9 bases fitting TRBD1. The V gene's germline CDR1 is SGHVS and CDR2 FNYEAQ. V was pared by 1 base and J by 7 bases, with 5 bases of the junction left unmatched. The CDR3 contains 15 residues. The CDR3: CASSLEDRGRQPQHF. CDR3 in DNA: TGTGCCAGCAGCTTAGAGGACAGGGGACGCCAGCCCCAGCATTTT.

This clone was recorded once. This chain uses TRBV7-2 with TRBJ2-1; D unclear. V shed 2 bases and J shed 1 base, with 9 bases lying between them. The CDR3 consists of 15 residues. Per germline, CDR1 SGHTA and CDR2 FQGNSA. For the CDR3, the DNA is TGTGCCAGCAGCTTACAGGCGGCTTCCTACAATGAGCAGTTCTTC. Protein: CASSLQAASYNEQFF.

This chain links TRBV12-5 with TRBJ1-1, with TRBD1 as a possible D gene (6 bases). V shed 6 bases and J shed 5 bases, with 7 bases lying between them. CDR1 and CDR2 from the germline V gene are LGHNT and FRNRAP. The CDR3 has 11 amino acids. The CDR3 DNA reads TGTGCTAGTGGAGGGGGAACTGAAGCTTTCTTT. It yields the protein CASGGGTEAFF.

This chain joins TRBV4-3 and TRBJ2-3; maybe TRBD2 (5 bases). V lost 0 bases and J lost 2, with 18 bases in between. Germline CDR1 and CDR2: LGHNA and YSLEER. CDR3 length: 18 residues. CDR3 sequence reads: CASSQDWGLALPTDTQYF. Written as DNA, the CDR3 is TGCGCCAGCAGCCAAGATTGGGGTCTAGCTTTACCCACAGATACGCAGTATTTT.

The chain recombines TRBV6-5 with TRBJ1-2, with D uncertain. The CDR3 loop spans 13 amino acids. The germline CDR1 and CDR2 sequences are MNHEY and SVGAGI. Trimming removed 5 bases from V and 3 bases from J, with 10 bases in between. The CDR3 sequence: CASSPTLYYGYTF. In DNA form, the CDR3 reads TGTGCCAGCAGTCCCACGTTGTACTATGGCTACACCTTC.

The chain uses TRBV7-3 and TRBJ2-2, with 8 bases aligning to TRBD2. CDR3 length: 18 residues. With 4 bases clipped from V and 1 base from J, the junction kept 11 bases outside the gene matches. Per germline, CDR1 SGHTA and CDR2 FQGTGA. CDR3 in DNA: TGTGCCAGCAGCTCACGGGCTAGCGGGTTTCAGAACACCGGGGAGCTGTTTTTT. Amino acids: CASSSRASGFQNTGELFF.

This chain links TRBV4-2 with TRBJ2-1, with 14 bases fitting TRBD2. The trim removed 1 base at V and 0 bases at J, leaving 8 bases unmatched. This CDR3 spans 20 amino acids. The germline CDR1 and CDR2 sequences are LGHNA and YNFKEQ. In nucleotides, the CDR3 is TGTGCCAGCAGCCAAGGGGGGACTAGCGGGGGCTCTAGCTCCTACAATGAGCAGTTCTTC. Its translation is CASSQGGTSGGSSSYNEQFF.

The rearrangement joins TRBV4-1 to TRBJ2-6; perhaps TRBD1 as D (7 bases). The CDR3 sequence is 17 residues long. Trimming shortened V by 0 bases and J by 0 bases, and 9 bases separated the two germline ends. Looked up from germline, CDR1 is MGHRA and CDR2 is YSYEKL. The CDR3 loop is CASSQEQGGSGANVLTF. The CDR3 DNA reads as TGCGCCAGCAGCCAAGAGCAGGGGGGCTCTGGGGCCAACGTCCTGACTTTC.

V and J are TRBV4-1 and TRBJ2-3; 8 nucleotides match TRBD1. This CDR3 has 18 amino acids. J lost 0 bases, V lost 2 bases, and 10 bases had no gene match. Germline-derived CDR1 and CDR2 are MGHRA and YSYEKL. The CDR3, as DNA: TGCGCCAGCAGCCAAAATACTATGACAGGGGTTAGCACAGATACGCAGTATTTT. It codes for CASSQNTMTGVSTDTQYF.

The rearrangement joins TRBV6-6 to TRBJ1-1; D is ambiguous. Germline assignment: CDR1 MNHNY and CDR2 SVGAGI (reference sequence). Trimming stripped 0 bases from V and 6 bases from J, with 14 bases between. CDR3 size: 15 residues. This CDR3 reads CASSYSAGSISEAFF. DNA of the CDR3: TGTGCCAGCAGTTACTCGGCAGGATCGATCTCTGAAGCTTTCTTT.

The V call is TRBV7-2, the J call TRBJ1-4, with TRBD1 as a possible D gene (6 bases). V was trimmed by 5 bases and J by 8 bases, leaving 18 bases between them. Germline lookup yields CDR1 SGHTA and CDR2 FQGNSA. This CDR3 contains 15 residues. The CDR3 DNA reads TGTGCCAGCAGCACGTGGACAGACGGGAAGGAAAAACTGTTTTTT. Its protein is CASSTWTDGKEKLFF.

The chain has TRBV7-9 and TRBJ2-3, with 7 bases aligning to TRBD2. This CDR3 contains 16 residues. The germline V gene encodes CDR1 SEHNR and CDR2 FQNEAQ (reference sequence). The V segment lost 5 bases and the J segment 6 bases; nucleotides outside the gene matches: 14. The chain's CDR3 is CASSLPGLKATDTQYF. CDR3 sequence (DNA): TGTGCCAGCAGCCTGCCGGGACTAAAAGCTACGGATACGCAGTATTTT. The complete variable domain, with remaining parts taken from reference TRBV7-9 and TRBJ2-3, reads DTGVSQNPRHKITKRGQNVTFRCDPISEHNRLYWYRQTLGQGPEFLTYFQNEAQLEKSRLLSDRFSAERPKGSFSTLEIQRTEQGDSAMYLCASSLPGLKATDTQYFGPGTRLTVL.

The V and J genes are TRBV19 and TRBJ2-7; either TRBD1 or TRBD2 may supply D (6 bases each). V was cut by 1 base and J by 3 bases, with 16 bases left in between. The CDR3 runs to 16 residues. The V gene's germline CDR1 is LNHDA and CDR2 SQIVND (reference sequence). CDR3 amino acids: CASSIASGAPNYEQYF. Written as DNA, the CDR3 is TGTGCCAGTAGTATAGCTTCGGGGGCCCCGAACTACGAGCAGTACTTC.

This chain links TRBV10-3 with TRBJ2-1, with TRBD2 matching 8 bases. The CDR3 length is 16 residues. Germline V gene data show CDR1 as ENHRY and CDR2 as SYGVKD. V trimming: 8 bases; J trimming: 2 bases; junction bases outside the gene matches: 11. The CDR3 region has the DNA TGTGCCATCTCGAGGGGAGCGGGAGAACCCTACAATGAGCAGTTCTTC. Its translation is CAISRGAGEPYNEQFF.

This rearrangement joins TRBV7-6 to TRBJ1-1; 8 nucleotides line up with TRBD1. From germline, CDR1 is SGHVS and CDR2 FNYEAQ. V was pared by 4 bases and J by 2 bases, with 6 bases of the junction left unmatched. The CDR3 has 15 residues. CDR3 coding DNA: TGTGCCAGCAGCTCCGACAGGGGTCTAAACACTGAAGCTTTCTTT. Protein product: CASSSDRGLNTEAFF.

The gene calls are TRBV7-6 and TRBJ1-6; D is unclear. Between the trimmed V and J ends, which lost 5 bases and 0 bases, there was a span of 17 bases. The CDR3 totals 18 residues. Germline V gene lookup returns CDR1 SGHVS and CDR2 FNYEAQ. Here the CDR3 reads CASSRDLLRSSYNSPLHF. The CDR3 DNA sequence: TGTGCCAGCAGCCGGGATCTTCTCAGGAGCTCCTATAATTCACCCCTCCACTTT.

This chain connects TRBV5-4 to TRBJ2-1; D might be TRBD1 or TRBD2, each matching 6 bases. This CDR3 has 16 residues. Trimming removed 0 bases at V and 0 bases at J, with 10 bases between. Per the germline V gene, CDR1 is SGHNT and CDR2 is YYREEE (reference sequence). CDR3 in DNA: TGTGCCAGCAGCTTGGCCGGGGGCGCCTCCTACAATGAGCAGTTCTTC. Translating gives CASSLAGGASYNEQFF.

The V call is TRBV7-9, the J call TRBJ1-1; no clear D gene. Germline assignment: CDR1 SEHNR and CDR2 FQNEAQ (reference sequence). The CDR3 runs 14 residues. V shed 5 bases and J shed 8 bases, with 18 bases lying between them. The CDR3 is CASSPDTNPNEAFF. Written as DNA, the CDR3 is TGTGCCAGCAGCCCAGACACTAACCCGAACGAAGCTTTCTTT.

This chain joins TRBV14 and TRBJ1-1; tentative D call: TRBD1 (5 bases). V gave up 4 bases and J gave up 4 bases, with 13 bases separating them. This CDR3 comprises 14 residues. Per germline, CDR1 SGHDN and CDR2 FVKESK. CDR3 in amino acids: CASSPRVGVTEAFF. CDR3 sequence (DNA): TGTGCCAGCAGCCCGAGAGTAGGGGTCACTGAAGCTTTCTTT.

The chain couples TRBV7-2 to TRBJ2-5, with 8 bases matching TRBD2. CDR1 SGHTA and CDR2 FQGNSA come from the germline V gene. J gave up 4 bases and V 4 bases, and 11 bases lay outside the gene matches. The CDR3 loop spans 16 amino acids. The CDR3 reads CASSSQAGGRSETQYF. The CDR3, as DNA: TGTGCCAGCAGCTCCCAGGCGGGGGGCCGTTCAGAGACCCAGTACTTC.

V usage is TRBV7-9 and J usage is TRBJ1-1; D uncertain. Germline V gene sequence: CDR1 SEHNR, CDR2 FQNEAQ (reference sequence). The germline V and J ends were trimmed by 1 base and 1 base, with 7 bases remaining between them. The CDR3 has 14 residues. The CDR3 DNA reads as TGTGCCAGCAGCTTAGAAGTCGGGAACACTGAAGCTTTCTTT. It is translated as CASSLEVGNTEAFF.

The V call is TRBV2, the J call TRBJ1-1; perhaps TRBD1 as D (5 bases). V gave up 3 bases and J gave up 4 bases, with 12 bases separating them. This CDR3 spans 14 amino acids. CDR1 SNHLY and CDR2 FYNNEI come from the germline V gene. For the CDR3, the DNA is TGTGCCAGCAGTGACAGGGTGGGGGGCACTGAAGCTTTCTTT. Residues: CASSDRVGGTEAFF.

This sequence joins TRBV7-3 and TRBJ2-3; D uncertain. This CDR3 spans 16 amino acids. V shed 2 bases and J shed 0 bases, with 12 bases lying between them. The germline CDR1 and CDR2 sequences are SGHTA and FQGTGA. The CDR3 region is CASSLQPRPSTDTQYF. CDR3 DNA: TGTGCCAGCAGCTTACAGCCCCGGCCCAGCACAGATACGCAGTATTTT.